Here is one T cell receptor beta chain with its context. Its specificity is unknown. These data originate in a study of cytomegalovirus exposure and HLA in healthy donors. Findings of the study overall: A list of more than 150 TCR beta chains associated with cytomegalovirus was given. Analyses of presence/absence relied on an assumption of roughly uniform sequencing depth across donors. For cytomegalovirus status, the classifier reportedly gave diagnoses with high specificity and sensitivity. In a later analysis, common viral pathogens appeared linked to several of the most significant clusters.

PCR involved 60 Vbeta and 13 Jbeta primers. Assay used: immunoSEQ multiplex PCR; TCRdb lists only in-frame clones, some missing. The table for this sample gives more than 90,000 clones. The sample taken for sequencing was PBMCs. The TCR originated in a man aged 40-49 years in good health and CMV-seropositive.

The CDR3 loop is CASSPSIVSQYF. The CDR3, as DNA: TGTGCCAGCAGCCCCTCAATAGTCTCGCAGTACTTC. J is TRBJ2-7 and V is TRBV7-8; no reliable D call. CDR1 SGHVS and CDR2 FQNEAQ come from the germline V gene. This CDR3 contains 12 residues. V gave up 5 bases and J gave up 9 bases, with 14 bases separating them.